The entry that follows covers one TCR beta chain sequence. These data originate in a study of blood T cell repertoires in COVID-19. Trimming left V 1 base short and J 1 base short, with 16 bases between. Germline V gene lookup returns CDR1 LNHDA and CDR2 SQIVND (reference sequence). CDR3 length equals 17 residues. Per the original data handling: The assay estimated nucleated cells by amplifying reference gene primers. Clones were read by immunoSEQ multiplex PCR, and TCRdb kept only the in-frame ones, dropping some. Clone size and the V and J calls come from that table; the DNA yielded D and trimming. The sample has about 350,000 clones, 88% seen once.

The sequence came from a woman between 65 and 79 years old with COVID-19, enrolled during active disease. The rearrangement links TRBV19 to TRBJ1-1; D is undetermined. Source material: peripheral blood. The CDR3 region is CASSIGAEFRGNTEAFF. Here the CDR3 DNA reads TGTGCCAGTAGTATAGGCGCGGAATTCCGGGGGAACACTGAAGCTTTCTTT.